Following are 8 T cell receptor beta chains from one sample sequenced in a study of identical twins. MiXCR, applied by TCRdb to the 5' RACE reads, yields one record per CDR3 protein. In the table there are roughly 350,000 distinct CDR3 sequences, 7% to 9.5% of which are singletons. The sequenced sample was naive T cells sorted from blood. The source of these receptors is a woman aged 45 to 65 in good health.

This clonotype has only a few counts. V is TRBV5-1 and J is TRBJ2-7, with 8 bases lining up with TRBD1. CDR3 length: 17 residues. Germline V gene lookup returns CDR1 SGHRS and CDR2 YFSETQ. V trimming: 8 bases; J trimming: 3 bases; junction bases outside the gene matches: 19. CDR3 in amino acids: CARQGKVTGGGLYEQYF. The CDR3 DNA sequence: TGCGCCAGGCAAGGCAAGGTAACAGGGGGAGGACTCTACGAGCAGTACTTC.

This clonotype was counted at least ten times. The gene calls are TRBV29-1 and TRBJ2-1; D possibly corresponds to TRBD2 (5 bases). Trimming took 0 bases from V and 3 from J, leaving 12 bases between them. The CDR3 is made up of 15 amino acids. Germline values: CDR1 SQVTM, CDR2 ANQGSEA. CDR3 in amino acids: CSVEDPRTLYNEQFF. The DNA of the CDR3 is TGCAGCGTTGAAGATCCGAGGACTCTCTACAATGAGCAGTTCTTC.

V gene TRBV7-2 combines with J gene TRBJ2-1; the D is unclear. Germline V gene sequence: CDR1 SGHTA, CDR2 FQGNSA. Trimming stripped 5 bases from V and 7 bases from J, with 12 bases between. The CDR3 is made up of 13 amino acids. DNA for the CDR3: TGTGCCAGCAGCCCCACGCGGCATAATGAGCAGTTCTTC. It specifies CASSPTRHNEQFF.

Ten or more counts support this clonotype. The chain links TRBV6-6 to TRBJ2-3, with D perhaps given as TRBD1 or TRBD2 (5 bases each). Germline V CDR1 and CDR2: MNHNY, SVGAGI (reference sequence). Trimming left V 6 bases short and J 0 bases short, with 13 bases between. The CDR3 is 15 residues long. This CDR3 is CASSGTALSTDTQYF. CDR3 sequence (DNA): TGTGCCAGCAGCGGGACCGCGCTTAGCACAGATACGCAGTATTTT.

To note about this clonotype: A much larger clone differs from this one at a single base, so this may be a read error. The chain carries TRBV5-1 and TRBJ2-1; TRBD2 aligns across 11 bases. Trimming removed 0 bases from V and 7 bases from J; junction bases left unmatched: 6. Germline V CDR1 and CDR2: SGHRS, YFSETQ. The CDR3 sequence is 16 residues long. The CDR3 spells CASSLVGTSGLNEQFF. CDR3 bases: TGCGCCAGCAGCTTGGTCGGGACTAGCGGTCTGAATGAGCAGTTCTTC.

This clonotype was counted many times. The V call is TRBV9, the J call TRBJ2-3; TRBD2 matches at 11 bases. In germline, CDR1 is SGDLS, CDR2 YYNGEE. After removal of 3 bases from V and 1 base from J, the junction contained 4 bases not matched to a gene. This CDR3 has 16 amino acids. CDR3 in DNA: TGTGCCAGCAGCGGGCGGACTAGCGGGCGCACAGATACGCAGTATTTT. This encodes CASSGRTSGRTDTQYF.

The table lists this clonotype with many counts. The chain uses TRBV12-3 or TRBV12-4 and TRBJ2-1; 13 bases line up with TRBD2. V shed 7 bases, J shed 9 bases, and the junction held 6 bases outside the gene matches. The CDR3 contains 14 residues. The CDR3 DNA sequence: TGTGCCAGCACGACTAGCGGGAGGCCAAGTGAGCAGTTCTTC. It translates to CASTTSGRPSEQFF.

This clonotype came up many times. This chain connects TRBV12-3 or TRBV12-4 to TRBJ2-1, with D unclear. V lost 3 bases and J lost 11, with 8 bases in between. The length of the CDR3 is 11 residues. CDR3 protein: CASSLSSKQFF. The CDR3 DNA is TGTGCCAGCAGTTTGAGTTCTAAGCAGTTCTTC.